Below, 12 T cell receptor beta chains from the same sample are listed, as sequenced in a study of T cells in Graves' hyperthyroidism and ophthalmopathy. RNA transcripts served as the template for amplifying TCR beta CDR3 regions. The TCR CDR3 first-round RT-PCR relied on the HTBI primer set. TCRdb used MiXCR to reprocess the multiplex PCR reads, holding one entry per CDR3 protein. This repertoire shows 550,000 to 600,000 distinct CDR3 sequences, 15% to 20% found once; its top ten account for around 19%. Sequencing input: blood. The receptors derive from a woman between 18 and 30 years old with Graves' hyperthyroidism.

This clonotype was recorded at least ten times. The chain's CDR3 is CASSFRTGATEKLFF. CDR3 coding DNA: TGTGCCAGCAGTTTCCGGACAGGGGCGACTGAAAAACTGTTTTTT. This chain joins TRBV12-3 or TRBV12-4 and TRBJ1-4; 9 bases are a match to TRBD1. The CDR3 runs 15 residues. The V and J ends lost 3 bases and 7 bases, in that order; junction bases with no gene match: 6.

There are many counts of this clonotype. The chain employs TRBV6-5 and TRBJ1-6, with a weak D call TRBD1 (5 bases). Germline CDR1 MNHEY, CDR2 SVGAGI. Trimming took off 0 bases at V and 0 bases at J, with 15 bases between the two ends. This CDR3 is 19 amino acids long. CDR3 coding DNA: TGTGCCAGCAGTTACTCGACTCAGGGCGGAAGCTCCTATAATTCACCCCTCCACTTT. Translation gives CASSYSTQGGSSYNSPLHF.

The V gene is TRBV7-2, the J gene TRBJ1-2, with 10 bases matching TRBD1. The CDR3 spans 15 residues. Germline V lookup: CDR1 SGHTA, CDR2 FQGNSA. V lost 2 bases and J lost 3; bases outside the gene matches: 3. The CDR3 here is CASSLRDRGHYGYTF. CDR3 coding DNA: TGTGCCAGCAGCTTACGGGACAGGGGACACTATGGCTACACCTTC.

The genes are TRBV19 and TRBJ1-4; 9 nucleotides align to TRBD1. CDR3 length: 16 amino acids. In germline, CDR1 is LNHDA, CDR2 SQIVND (reference sequence). With 7 bases clipped from V and 4 bases from J, the junction kept 10 bases outside the gene matches. The DNA of the CDR3 is TGTGCCAGTATCGGCTGGGAGACAGGGGGTAATGAAAAACTGTTTTTT. It yields the protein CASIGWETGGNEKLFF.

The chain recombines TRBV12-3 or TRBV12-4 with TRBJ2-7; D call uncertain. Between the trimmed V and J ends, which lost 8 bases and 2 bases, there was a span of 10 bases. This CDR3 has 12 amino acids. The CDR3 here is CASGTTTYEQYF. The CDR3 bases are TGTGCCAGCGGCACTACGACCTACGAGCAGTACTTC.

At least ten counts were recorded for this clonotype. This chain connects TRBV11-2 to TRBJ2-7; D possibly corresponds to TRBD2 (5 bases). The germline CDR1 and CDR2 sequences are SGHAT and FQNNGV. The CDR3 runs to 16 residues. Trimming removed 1 base at V and 3 bases at J, with 16 bases between. In DNA, the CDR3 is TGTGCCAGCAGCTTAGCGGGTCGGGCGGACTTCTACGAGCAGTACTTC. It translates to CASSLAGRADFYEQYF. Based on the CDR3 plus reference TRBV11-2 and TRBJ2-7, the full variable domain is EAGVAQSPRYKIIEKRQSVAFWCNPISGHATLYWYQQILGQGPKLLIQFQNNGVVDDSQLPKDRFSAERLKGVDSTLKIQPAKLEDSAVYLCASSLAGRADFYEQYFGPGTRLTVT.

This clonotype was counted many times. This rearrangement joins TRBV2 to TRBJ1-4; D unclear. V lost 6 bases to trimming and J lost 0 bases, with 8 bases between them. Germline V gene lookup returns CDR1 SNHLY and CDR2 FYNNEI. This CDR3 has 14 residues. CDR3 sequence (DNA): TGTGCCAGCAGAATCATGGCAACTAATGAAAAACTGTTTTTT. The encoded protein is CASRIMATNEKLFF.

This clonotype has only one observation. The chain links TRBV19 to TRBJ2-5; perhaps TRBD2 as D (6 bases). Germline CDR1 is LNHDA and CDR2 is SQIVND (reference sequence). Trimming took off 4 bases at V and 5 bases at J, with 14 bases between the two ends. The CDR3 runs 14 residues. CDR3 region: CASSSRRAGETQYF. Written as DNA, the CDR3 is TGTGCCAGTAGTAGCCGGAGGGCGGGGGAGACCCAGTACTTC.

In its sample, this clonotype was seen many times. V usage is TRBV27 and J usage is TRBJ1-5, with D possibly being TRBD1 (5 bases). CDR1 and CDR2 from the germline V gene are MNHEY and SMNVEV (reference sequence). V lost 4 bases, J lost 1 base, and 14 bases lay in between. The CDR3 runs 16 residues. CDR3: CASSSRPRDSNQPQHF. CDR3 in DNA: TGTGCCAGCAGTTCCCGCCCCCGGGACAGCAATCAGCCCCAGCATTTT.

This clonotype was seen more than once but under ten times. CDR3 nucleotides: TGCGCCAGCAGTGAGACGAGAAACCAGTACAATGAGCAGTTCTTC. It specifies CASSETRNQYNEQFF. The chain uses TRBV10-1 and TRBJ2-1; D gene uncertain. The V gene lost 2 bases and the J gene lost 4 bases, with 12 bases spanning the gap. The CDR3 covers 15 residues. Germline V gene lookup returns CDR1 WNHNN and CDR2 SYGVQD (reference sequence).

Details on this clonotype: The junction and the germline gene differ at one end; a read error may be behind it. The V call is TRBV7-2, the J call TRBJ2-2, with D possibly being TRBD2 (5 bases). This CDR3 has 14 amino acids. CDR1 is SGHTA and CDR2 is FQGNSA in the germline V gene. The CDR3, as DNA: TGTGCCAGCAGCTTAGCGCAGCCGTCCGGGGAGCTGTCTTTT. Translating it yields CASSLAQPSGELSF.

The chain has TRBV12-5 and TRBJ1-6; 7 bases align to TRBD1. The junction had 8 bases not matched to a gene; V was cut back by 6 bases and J by 0 bases. The CDR3 totals 17 residues. Germline assignment: CDR1 LGHNT and CDR2 FRNRAP. CDR3 coding DNA: TGTGCTAGTGGCGCCGGGACAGAAAGCTCCTATAATTCACCCCTCCACTTT. Encoded protein: CASGAGTESSYNSPLHF. Full variable domain (outside the CDR3, taken from reference TRBV12-5 and TRBJ1-6): DARVTQTPRHKVTEMGQEVTMRCQPILGHNTVFWYRQTMMQGLELLAYFRNRAPLDDSGMPKDRFSAEMPDATLATLKIQPSEPRDSAVYFCASGAGTESSYNSPLHFGNGTRLTVT.